The TCR beta chain under discussion was sequenced for a study of cytomegalovirus exposure and HLA in healthy donors. Study results and caveats: Owing to their indistinguishability, certain V segments, notably TRBV6-2 and TRBV6-3, were excluded. Some TCR beta chains (around 180 of them) were listed as cytomegalovirus-associated.

As to this clone: What it recognizes is unknown.

The CDR3 is 16 residues long. V gave up 0 bases and J gave up 5 bases; unmatched junction bases: 9. In germline, CDR1 is SGHRS, CDR2 YFSETQ. Vbeta (60) and Jbeta (13) primers were used in the PCR. Libraries were prepared by immunoSEQ multiplex PCR; TCRdb keeps only in-frame clonotypes and omits some of them. Its table records about 46,000 clones. The sample taken for sequencing was PBMCs. V gene TRBV5-1 combines with J gene TRBJ2-7; 9 nucleotides line up with TRBD1. This receptor was obtained from a woman in her thirties or forties in good health and CMV-seronegative. The CDR3: CASSLGPGQGRDEQYF. The CDR3 nucleotides are TGCGCCAGCAGCTTGGGTCCGGGACAGGGCAGGGACGAGCAGTACTTC.